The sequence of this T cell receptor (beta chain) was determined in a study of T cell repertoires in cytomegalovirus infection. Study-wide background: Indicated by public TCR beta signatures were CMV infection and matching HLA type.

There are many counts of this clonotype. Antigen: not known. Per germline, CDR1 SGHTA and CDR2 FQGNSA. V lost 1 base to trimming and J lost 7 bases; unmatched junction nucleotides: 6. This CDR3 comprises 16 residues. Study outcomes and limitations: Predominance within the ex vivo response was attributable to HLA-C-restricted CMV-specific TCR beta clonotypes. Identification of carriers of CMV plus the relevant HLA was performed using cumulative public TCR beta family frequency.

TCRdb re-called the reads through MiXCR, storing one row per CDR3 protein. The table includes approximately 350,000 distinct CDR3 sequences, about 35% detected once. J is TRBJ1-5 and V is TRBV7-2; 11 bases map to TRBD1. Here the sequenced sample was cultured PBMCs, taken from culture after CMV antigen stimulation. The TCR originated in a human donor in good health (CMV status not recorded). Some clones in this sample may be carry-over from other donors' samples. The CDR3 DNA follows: TGTGCCAGCAGCTTAGGAAGGACAGGGGGCCGGCAGCCCCAGCATTTT. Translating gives CASSLGRTGGRQPQHF.